This T cell receptor beta chain originates from a study of STAT5B mutations in CD4+ large granular lymphocyte leukemia. Germline CDR1 SGHDT, CDR2 YYEEEE. V lost 4 bases to trimming and J lost 4 bases, with 17 bases between them. The CDR3 is 15 residues long. The protocol was immunoSEQ multiplex PCR, while the TCRdb copy is restricted to in-frame clones and leaves out a portion. The sample gives some 30,000 clones, around 74% of which show up once; roughly 1% is in the top ten. The sample was CD4+ T cells from blood buffy coats. The chain employs TRBV5-6 and TRBJ1-2; TRBD1 might be the D (6 bases). The TCR comes from a human donor in good health. The CDR3 DNA reads TGTGCCAGCAGCCGGACGAGGACAGAGCTCTATGGCTACACCTTC. Translating it yields CASSRTRTELYGYTF.